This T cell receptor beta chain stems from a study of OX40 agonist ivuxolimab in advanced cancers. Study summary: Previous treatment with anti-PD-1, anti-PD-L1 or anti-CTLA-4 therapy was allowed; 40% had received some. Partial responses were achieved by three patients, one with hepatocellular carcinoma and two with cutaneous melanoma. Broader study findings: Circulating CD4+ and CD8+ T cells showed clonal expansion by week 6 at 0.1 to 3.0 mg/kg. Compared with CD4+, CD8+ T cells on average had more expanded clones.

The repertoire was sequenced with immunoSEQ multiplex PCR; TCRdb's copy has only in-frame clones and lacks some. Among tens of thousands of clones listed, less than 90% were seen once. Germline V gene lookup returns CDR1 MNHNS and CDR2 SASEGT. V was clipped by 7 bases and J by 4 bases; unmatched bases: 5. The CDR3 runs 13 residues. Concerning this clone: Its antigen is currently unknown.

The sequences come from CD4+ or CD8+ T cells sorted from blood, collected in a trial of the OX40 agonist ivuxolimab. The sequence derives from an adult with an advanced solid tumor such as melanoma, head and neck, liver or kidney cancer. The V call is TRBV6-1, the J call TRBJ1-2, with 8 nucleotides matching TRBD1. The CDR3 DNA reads TGTGCCAGCAACACCGGGACAGGCTATGGCTACACCTTC. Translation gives CASNTGTGYGYTF.